These 24 T cell receptor beta chains came from one sample sequenced in a study of a mutant IDH1 vaccine in newly diagnosed glioma. The antigens these receptors bind are not known. Sequencing was performed with immunoSEQ multiplex PCR; in TCRdb, only in-frame clones are kept and a portion is missing. The data show 35,000 to 40,000 clones, 84% seen once. Time point of the sample: week 11, during vaccination. Each vaccine dose was 300 ug of mutant IDH1 20-mer peptide, with topical imiquimod. The starting material was PBMCs, obtained from a glioma patient whose treatment included an IDH1 peptide vaccine. These receptor sequences come from a man in his forties or fifties with glioma.

The chain carries TRBV6-5 and TRBJ2-7, with 11 nucleotides matching TRBD2. Germline CDR1 MNHEY, CDR2 SVGAGI. The ends lost 0 bases at V and 4 bases at J; junction bases unmatched: 5. The CDR3 runs 16 residues. The CDR3 nucleotides read TGTGCCAGCAGTTACTCAACGGGACTAGCGGAGTACGAGCAGTACTTC. Protein sequence: CASSYSTGLAEYEQYF.

The sample holds a few counts of this clone. The chain employs TRBV15 and TRBJ2-1, with unresolved D. The CDR3 sequence is 12 residues long. From germline, CDR1 is LNHNV and CDR2 YYDKDF (reference sequence). The V end lost 1 base, the J end lost 3 bases, and 1 base lay between the germline ends. CDR3 nucleotides: TGTGCCACCAGCAGAGGCTACAATGAGCAGTTCTTC. Translating gives CATSRGYNEQFF.

V is TRBV4-3 and J is TRBJ2-3, with D possibly being TRBD1 or TRBD2 (5 bases each). V gave up 0 bases and J gave up 3 bases, with 16 bases separating them. The germline V gene has CDR1 LGHNA and CDR2 YSLEER. The CDR3 has 17 amino acids. The CDR3 here is CASSQDWGSVGTDTQYF. CDR3 nucleotides: TGCGCCAGCAGCCAAGATTGGGGGAGTGTGGGGACAGATACGCAGTATTTT.

The gene calls are TRBV4-2 and TRBJ2-5; D is uncertain. V dropped 0 bases and J dropped 7 bases, with 6 bases sitting between them. Per the germline V gene, CDR1 is LGHNA and CDR2 is YNFKEQ. The CDR3 is 12 amino acids. CDR3 protein: CASSQEGLTQYF. In DNA, the CDR3 is TGTGCCAGCAGCCAAGAAGGTCTGACCCAGTACTTC.

This clone has only a few counts. The chain combines TRBV2 with TRBJ1-2; D ambiguous. Germline lookup yields CDR1 SNHLY and CDR2 FYNNEI. The CDR3 runs 14 residues. Trimming took 8 bases from V and 5 from J, leaving 18 bases between them. The CDR3 is CASVGKIGGYGYTF. The CDR3 DNA reads TGTGCCAGCGTAGGAAAGATCGGAGGTTATGGCTACACCTTC.

The chain joins TRBV2 to TRBJ2-5; D gene ambiguous. Germline V gives CDR1 SNHLY, CDR2 FYNNEI. The CDR3 runs 14 residues. Between the trimmed V and J ends, which lost 2 bases and 0 bases, there was a span of 7 bases. The chain's CDR3 is CASSETWYQETQYF. The CDR3 coding sequence is TGTGCCAGCAGTGAAACTTGGTACCAAGAGACCCAGTACTTC.

The sample holds a few counts of this clone. J is TRBJ1-1 and V is TRBV29-1, with D tentatively TRBD1 (5 bases). The CDR3 consists of 13 residues. CDR1 is SQVTM, CDR2 ANQGSEA, per germline. Trimming removed 3 bases from V and 6 bases from J, with 14 bases in between. The CDR3 region has the DNA TGCAGCGTTGATGGGGGGAGAGGGGCTGAAGCTTTCTTT. This encodes CSVDGGRGAEAFF.

The CDR3 loop is CASNAGTGDYEQYF. The CDR3 region has the DNA TGTGCCAGCAACGCCGGGACGGGAGACTACGAGCAGTACTTC. This sequence joins TRBV7-2 and TRBJ2-7, with TRBD2 as a possible D gene (6 bases). There are 14 residues in the CDR3. With 7 bases removed from V and 3 bases from J, the gap between germline ends came to 16 bases. Germline CDR1 is SGHTA and CDR2 is FQGNSA.

The chain combines TRBV18 with TRBJ2-7; D may be TRBD1 (6 bases). CDR1 is KGHSH, CDR2 LQKENI, per germline. Deletions cut 2 bases from V and 3 bases from J, with 8 bases between. The CDR3 is 13 amino acids. The CDR3 DNA reads as TGTGCCAGCTCACCAGGACAGAGCTACGAGCAGTACTTC. This sequence encodes CASSPGQSYEQYF.

This chain links TRBV4-1 with TRBJ1-2; D unclear. Trimming stripped 0 bases from V and 4 bases from J, with 9 bases between. The germline gives CDR1 MGHRA, CDR2 YSYEKL. This CDR3 comprises 14 residues. The CDR3 loop is CASSQDMRTYGYTF. The CDR3 nucleotides read TGCGCCAGCAGCCAAGATATGCGGACCTATGGCTACACCTTC.

This clone was observed once. The chain joins TRBV18 to TRBJ1-1, with 10 positions matching TRBD1. J lost 2 bases, V lost 4 bases, and 4 bases had no gene match. CDR1 is KGHSH, CDR2 LQKENI, per germline. CDR3 size: 15 residues. CDR3 sequence reads: CASSLGDRGNTEAFF. The CDR3 DNA reads as TGTGCCAGCTCACTCGGGGACAGGGGAAACACTGAAGCTTTCTTT.

The chain employs TRBV19 and TRBJ2-6, with D perhaps TRBD2 (6 bases). The V end lost 5 bases, the J end lost 4 bases, and 21 bases lay between the germline ends. In germline, CDR1 is LNHDA, CDR2 SQIVND (reference sequence). The CDR3 is made up of 18 amino acids. The CDR3 region is CASSSSSTAEGGANVLTF. In nucleotides, the CDR3 is TGTGCCAGTAGTTCCTCCTCCACAGCGGAGGGAGGGGCCAACGTCCTGACTTTC. The whole variable domain, remainder taken from reference TRBV19 and TRBJ2-6, is DGGITQSPKYLFRKEGQNVTLSCEQNLNHDAMYWYRQDPGQGLRLIYYSQIVNDFQKGDIAEGYSVSREKKESFPLTVTSAQKNPTAFYLCASSSSSTAEGGANVLTFGAGSRLTVL.

V usage is TRBV28 and J usage is TRBJ1-2; 7 bases line up with TRBD1. Per the germline V gene, CDR1 is MDHEN and CDR2 is SYDVKM. CDR3 size: 15 residues. The V gene end was trimmed by 5 bases and the J gene end by 6 bases; junction bases not matched to a gene: 12. This chain's CDR3 is CASSVQGRGVNGYTF. The CDR3 bases are TGTGCCAGCAGTGTACAGGGGCGGGGTGTTAATGGCTACACCTTC.

The CDR3 nucleotides are TGCGCCAGCAGCTTTCGCGACAGGGGGCCGTTAGGGGCCAACGTCCTGACTTTC. Its translation: CASSFRDRGPLGANVLTF. The chain couples TRBV5-1 to TRBJ2-6; TRBD1 aligns across 10 bases. V was clipped by 2 bases and J by 4 bases; unmatched bases: 9. The CDR3 is made up of 18 amino acids. Per germline, CDR1 SGHRS and CDR2 YFSETQ.

This clone has only a few counts. The chain is built from TRBV10-1 and TRBJ2-2; tentatively, D is TRBD1 (5 bases). The germline V gene encodes CDR1 WNHNN and CDR2 SYGVQD (reference sequence). The CDR3 runs to 13 residues. V was clipped by 7 bases and J by 1 base, with 7 bases between them. The CDR3 loop is CASKGLNTGELFF. The CDR3 bases are TGCGCCAGCAAGGGGTTGAACACCGGGGAGCTGTTTTTT.

The chain employs TRBV6-1 and TRBJ1-5; D perhaps matches TRBD1 (5 bases). The germline V gene has CDR1 MNHNS and CDR2 SASEGT. The CDR3 covers 14 residues. V lost 2 bases and J 6 bases, leaving 11 bases between the germline ends. DNA for the CDR3: TGTGCCAGCAGTGAAAGCTTTAGGGGTCAGCCCCAGCATTTT. It is translated as CASSESFRGQPQHF.

The J gene is TRBJ1-1, the V gene TRBV27; D perhaps matches TRBD1 (6 bases). The CDR3 loop spans 13 amino acids. V lost 5 bases and J lost 4, with 11 bases in between. Germline V gene sequence: CDR1 MNHEY, CDR2 SMNVEV (reference sequence). The CDR3 coding sequence is TGTGCCAGCAGTACAGGGTCTCGCACTGAAGCTTTCTTT. Amino acid sequence: CASSTGSRTEAFF.

The rearrangement uses TRBV19 and TRBJ2-7; TRBD2 agrees at 7 bases. Unmatched junction bases numbered 9, after V lost 5 bases and J lost 2 bases. This CDR3 is built from 15 residues. Germline V CDR1 and CDR2: LNHDA, SQIVND (reference sequence). The DNA for the CDR3 is TGTGCCAGTAGTTTGGGGGAGGGCACCCCCTACGAGCAGTACTTC. This sequence encodes CASSLGEGTPYEQYF.

The chain uses TRBV12-5 and TRBJ1-1; D unresolved. Germline V gene lookup returns CDR1 LGHNT and CDR2 FRNRAP. This CDR3 is built from 12 residues. V lost 4 bases and J 5 bases, leaving 8 bases between the germline ends. CDR3 region: CASGSRWTEAFF. CDR3 nucleotide sequence: TGTGCTAGTGGTTCGCGGTGGACTGAAGCTTTCTTT.

The chain couples TRBV7-2 to TRBJ2-2; D is perhaps TRBD2 (6 bases). Deletions cut 5 bases from V and 5 bases from J, with 9 bases between. Per germline, CDR1 SGHTA and CDR2 FQGNSA. The CDR3 contains 13 residues. CDR3 sequence reads: CASSREWTGELFF. For the CDR3, the DNA is TGTGCCAGCAGCCGGGAGTGGACCGGGGAGCTGTTTTTT.

The chain combines TRBV5-1 with TRBJ1-4, with 9 bases identical to TRBD1. In germline, CDR1 is SGHRS, CDR2 YFSETQ. The CDR3 is 16 residues long. Trimming removed 3 bases from V and 10 bases from J; junction bases left unmatched: 13. CDR3 nucleotide sequence: TGCGCCAGCAGCTATGCCCAGGGACAGGGTTTAGGAAAACTGTTTTTT. It is translated as CASSYAQGQGLGKLFF.

The rearrangement joins TRBV9 to TRBJ2-7; D is possibly TRBD1 (5 bases). The germline V and J ends were trimmed by 0 bases and 4 bases, with 14 bases remaining between them. This CDR3 is 15 amino acids long. Germline V gives CDR1 SGDLS, CDR2 YYNGEE. CDR3 DNA sequence: TGTGCCAGCAGCGTAGGGCAGGGCCTTCCTTACGAGCAGTACTTC. Protein product: CASSVGQGLPYEQYF.

This rearrangement joins TRBV5-5 to TRBJ2-7; D possibly corresponds to TRBD1 (5 bases). Deletions cut 4 bases from V and 1 base from J, with 9 bases between. Germline values: CDR1 SGHKS, CDR2 YYEKEE (reference sequence). The CDR3 spans 13 residues. The CDR3 DNA reads as TGTGCCAGCAGCGTGGGGCAGTCCTACGAGCAGTACTTC. It encodes CASSVGQSYEQYF.

The V call is TRBV14, the J call TRBJ2-2; D uncertain. Germline-derived CDR1 and CDR2 are SGHDN and FVKESK. The V end lost 2 bases, the J end lost 1 base, and 8 bases lay between the germline ends. This CDR3 is built from 15 residues. CDR3 loop: CASSQFSRNTGELFF. DNA of the CDR3: TGTGCCAGCAGCCAATTCAGCAGGAACACCGGGGAGCTGTTTTTT.